These 27 T cell receptor beta chains came from one sample sequenced in a study of T-cell memory formation after mild COVID-19. TCRdb reprocessed the 5' RACE reads via MiXCR and lists one record per CDR3 protein. The table has about 16,000 distinct CDR3 sequences, around 25% seen once; the top ten hold 45% to 65%. The sample taken for sequencing was PBMCs or a T cell subset sorted from them (not recorded which). The receptors come from a man younger than 35 who had mild COVID-19 (a few samples of this study predate the infection). Cell type and time point are not known.

This clonotype was observed at least ten times. The V gene is TRBV3-1, the J gene TRBJ2-7; 7 bases fit TRBD2. CDR3 length: 15 amino acids. V lost 1 base, J lost 6 bases, and 9 bases stayed unmatched. The germline gives CDR1 LGHDT, CDR2 YNNKEL (reference sequence). CDR3 protein: CASSQGGLVGAEQYF. The CDR3 DNA reads TGTGCCAGCAGCCAAGGCGGACTAGTGGGCGCCGAGCAGTACTTC.

Many counts were recorded for this clonotype. The gene calls are TRBV9 and TRBJ1-1; 8 bases are a match to TRBD1. The CDR3 length is 14 residues. CDR1 is SGDLS, CDR2 YYNGEE, per germline. Trimming at V came to 0 bases and at J to 8 bases, leaving 6 bases not matched to a gene. CDR3 residues: CASSVAGQGSEAFF. CDR3 in DNA: TGTGCCAGCAGCGTAGCCGGACAGGGTTCGGAAGCTTTCTTT.

V is TRBV7-3 and J is TRBJ2-1; D unclear. V was cut by 3 bases and J by 7 bases, with 13 bases left in between. The CDR3 has 14 residues. Germline-derived CDR1 and CDR2 are SGHTA and FQGTGA. The CDR3 spells CASSFYGGTNEQFF. The CDR3 coding sequence is TGTGCCAGCAGCTTTTACGGCGGAACTAATGAGCAGTTCTTC.

This clonotype was observed a handful of times. This chain joins TRBV6-2 or TRBV6-3 and TRBJ1-1; 9 bases match TRBD1. V shed 1 base and J 1 base; nucleotides not matched to a gene: 16. The CDR3 loop spans 20 amino acids. The germline CDR1 and CDR2 sequences are MNHEY and SVGEGT. The CDR3 nucleotides read TGTGCCAGCAGTTACTACAGGGGGCGAACCTCCCTAACCTCGAACACTGAAGCTTTCTTT. Its translation is CASSYYRGRTSLTSNTEAFF.

This clonotype has a handful of counts. This chain links TRBV6-5 with TRBJ2-2; 10 bases align to TRBD2. Looked up from germline, CDR1 is MNHEY and CDR2 is SVGAGI. The CDR3 runs 14 residues. V lost 9 bases to trimming and J lost 3 bases; unmatched junction nucleotides: 4. CDR3 coding DNA: TGTGCCAGTAGCGGGGGGAGGGACACCGGGGAGCTGTTTTTT. It encodes CASSGGRDTGELFF.

The genes are TRBV6-5 and TRBJ2-3; 10 positions match TRBD1. J lost 4 bases, V lost 5 bases, and 9 bases had no gene match. In germline, CDR1 is MNHEY, CDR2 SVGAGI. CDR3 length equals 16 residues. CDR3 bases: TGTGCCAGCAGTAAACAGCCGGGACAGGGGTCAGATACGCAGTATTTT. It codes for CASSKQPGQGSDTQYF.

This clonotype came up a few times. The J gene is TRBJ2-7, the V gene TRBV4-2, with D tentatively TRBD2 (7 bases). The CDR3 has 14 amino acids. Trimming took off 4 bases at V and 7 bases at J, with 17 bases between the two ends. The germline gives CDR1 LGHNA, CDR2 YNFKEQ. In nucleotides, the CDR3 is TGTGCCAGCAGCCGACAGGCGGGGGCTTGGGAGCAGTACTTC. This encodes CASSRQAGAWEQYF.

This clonotype was seen just once. The V and J genes are TRBV4-1 and TRBJ2-5; maybe TRBD1 (6 bases). This CDR3 spans 14 amino acids. Germline V gene lookup returns CDR1 MGHRA and CDR2 YSYEKL. The V and J ends lost 3 bases and 4 bases respectively, with 12 bases between them. The CDR3 spells CASSQTGRIETQYF. The DNA of the CDR3 is TGCGCCAGCAGCCAGACAGGTCGCATAGAGACCCAGTACTTC.

Many counts were recorded for this clonotype. The chain uses TRBV6-6 and TRBJ1-5; no clear D. Germline V gene lookup returns CDR1 MNHNY and CDR2 SVGAGI (reference sequence). The V and J ends lost 7 bases and 4 bases respectively, with 20 bases between them. The CDR3 has 16 amino acids. This CDR3 reads CASTKDGYGLNQPQHF. The CDR3 nucleotides are TGTGCCAGCACCAAAGACGGCTACGGGTTAAATCAGCCCCAGCATTTT.

The chain has TRBV7-7 and TRBJ2-5; TRBD2 matches at 11 bases. This CDR3 comprises 16 residues. Trimming at V came to 5 bases and at J to 4 bases, leaving 9 bases not matched to a gene. The germline CDR1 and CDR2 sequences are SSHAT and FNYEAQ (reference sequence). The CDR3 DNA reads TGTGCCAGCAGCCCCGAACTAGCGGGGGAGGGAGAGACCCAGTACTTC. Encoded protein: CASSPELAGEGETQYF.

This clonotype came up many times. The CDR3: CASSFSLSIVSKDTQYF. CDR3 DNA sequence: TGTGCCAGCAGTTTTTCTCTAAGTATCGTTAGTAAGGATACGCAGTATTTT. The chain couples TRBV12-3 or TRBV12-4 to TRBJ2-3; D gene uncertain. CDR3 length: 17 residues. Trimming took off 3 bases at V and 6 bases at J, with 22 bases between the two ends.

This clonotype was seen ten or more times. This sequence joins TRBV20-1 and TRBJ2-5; maybe TRBD1 (6 bases). The length of the CDR3 is 15 residues. Germline V gene sequence: CDR1 DFQATT, CDR2 SNEGSKA (reference sequence). V was cut by 3 bases and J by 5 bases, with 19 bases left in between. The chain's CDR3 is CSARPDRQPGETQYF. In nucleotides, the CDR3 is TGCAGTGCTAGGCCGGACAGACAACCGGGTGAGACCCAGTACTTC.

V is TRBV3-1 and J is TRBJ2-7; a possible D gene is TRBD2 (5 bases). Trimming pared 6 bases from V and 6 bases from J, leaving 18 bases between. The V gene's germline CDR1 is LGHDT and CDR2 YNNKEL (reference sequence). The CDR3 is 14 residues long. In nucleotides, the CDR3 is TGTGCCAGCAGTCGTGGGTCGGGGATAGGCGAGCAGTACTTC. This codes for CASSRGSGIGEQYF.

The J gene is TRBJ2-1, the V gene TRBV5-1; 9 bases agree with TRBD2. The V segment lost 2 bases and the J segment 4 bases; nucleotides outside the gene matches: 7. Germline CDR1 and CDR2: SGHRS and YFSETQ. The CDR3 length is 16 residues. DNA for the CDR3: TGCGCCAGCAGCTTATTGCCTAGCGGGGCTTACAATGAGCAGTTCTTC. Its translation: CASSLLPSGAYNEQFF.

This clonotype has ten or more counts. The DNA for the CDR3 is TGTGCCAGCAGCTTAAGTTTGGCACTATCGCTAAATACGCAGTATTTT. Its protein is CASSLSLALSLNTQYF. The chain has TRBV7-6 and TRBJ2-3, with D unresolved. The CDR3 loop spans 16 amino acids. V was clipped by 2 bases and J by 7 bases, with 19 bases between them. Germline V gene sequence: CDR1 SGHVS, CDR2 FNYEAQ.

This clonotype appeared many times. The rearrangement joins TRBV29-1 to TRBJ2-6, with unresolved D. Germline V gene data show CDR1 as SQVTM and CDR2 as ANQGSEA. V was clipped by 5 bases and J by 2 bases, with 10 bases between them. The CDR3 contains 14 residues. The CDR3 sequence: CSVHEVAGANVLTF. In DNA form, the CDR3 reads TGCAGCGTTCATGAGGTTGCTGGGGCCAACGTCCTGACTTTC.

The rearrangement uses TRBV19 and TRBJ1-5, with TRBD1 matching over 7 bases. CDR1 LNHDA and CDR2 SQIVND come from the germline V gene (reference sequence). V dropped 7 bases and J dropped 6; count of bases not matched to a gene: 12. The CDR3 loop spans 15 amino acids. The CDR3 sequence is CASKRDRAGAQPQHF. CDR3 in DNA: TGTGCCAGTAAACGCGACAGGGCGGGGGCTCAGCCCCAGCATTTT.

This clonotype was observed many times. The V call is TRBV6-2 or TRBV6-3, the J call TRBJ2-1; D is ambiguous. Between the trimmed V and J ends, which lost 0 bases and 4 bases, there was a span of 13 bases. Germline V gene sequence: CDR1 MNHEY, CDR2 SVGEGT. The CDR3 contains 16 residues. The CDR3 coding sequence is TGTGCCAGCAGTTACTCGATTTTGGACGGTTACAATGAGCAGTTCTTC. It yields the protein CASSYSILDGYNEQFF.

V is TRBV5-1 and J is TRBJ2-5; D is unclear. This CDR3 has 16 residues. The V gene's germline CDR1 is SGHRS and CDR2 YFSETQ. V was pared by 2 bases and J by 2 bases, with 16 bases between. As DNA, the CDR3 is TGCGCCAGCAGCTTACGACCCCGGCCTGAACAAGAGACCCAGTACTTC. Protein product: CASSLRPRPEQETQYF.

V gene TRBV20-1 combines with J gene TRBJ1-4, with TRBD1 identical over 8 bases. V lost 0 bases, J lost 6 bases, and 6 bases stayed unmatched. The CDR3 extends over 15 amino acids. The germline V gene has CDR1 DFQATT and CDR2 SNEGSKA (reference sequence). The CDR3 coding sequence is TGCAGTGCTAGAGATCCAGGACAGGGTGATGAAAAACTGTTTTTT. Amino acid sequence: CSARDPGQGDEKLFF.

This clonotype occurred many times. The chain employs TRBV10-3 and TRBJ2-1, with 12 bases that match TRBD2. V gave up 8 bases and J gave up 4 bases; unmatched junction bases: 6. CDR1 and CDR2 (germline): ENHRY, SYGVKD. This CDR3 has 15 residues. The CDR3 loop reads CAIESLAGGYNEQFF. CDR3 DNA sequence: TGTGCCATCGAATCCCTAGCGGGGGGGTACAATGAGCAGTTCTTC.

The chain joins TRBV20-1 to TRBJ1-1; 7 nucleotides agree with TRBD1. From germline, CDR1 is DFQATT and CDR2 SNEGSKA (reference sequence). The V and J ends lost 5 bases and 3 bases, in that order; junction bases with no gene match: 6. The CDR3 runs 13 residues. CDR3 in DNA: TGCAGTGCTCCCGACAGGGTGGACACTGAAGCTTTCTTT. Translation gives CSAPDRVDTEAFF.

This clonotype was detected ten times or more. This chain links TRBV5-1 with TRBJ2-1; D may correspond to TRBD1 or TRBD2 (5 bases each). CDR1 is SGHRS and CDR2 is YFSETQ in the germline V gene. CDR3 length: 11 residues. V shed 0 bases and J shed 12 bases, with 7 bases lying between them. The CDR3 region is CASSLVGGQFF. The CDR3 DNA follows: TGCGCCAGCAGCTTGGTTGGGGGGCAGTTCTTC.

This clonotype was recorded many times. The rearrangement links TRBV13 to TRBJ2-1, with TRBD1 matching over 10 bases. Germline-derived CDR1 and CDR2 are PRHDT and FYEKMQ (reference sequence). V trimming: 1 base; J trimming: 11 bases; junction bases outside the gene matches: 8. The CDR3 is made up of 15 amino acids. In DNA form, the CDR3 reads TGTGCCAGCAGCTTAGAAACCGGGACAGGGGAGAAGCAGTTCTTC. Translated: CASSLETGTGEKQFF.

V and J are TRBV6-5 and TRBJ1-1; D is uncertain. CDR1 and CDR2 (germline): MNHEY, SVGAGI. Trimming removed 0 bases at V and 4 bases at J, with 12 bases between. The length of the CDR3 is 15 residues. This CDR3 reads CASSYSLGMRTEAFF. Written as DNA, the CDR3 is TGTGCCAGCAGTTACTCTCTGGGTATGCGCACTGAAGCTTTCTTT.

This clonotype was detected a few times. CDR3 region: CARPPRRYGYTF. DNA for the CDR3: TGTGCCCGCCCCCCACGGCGCTATGGCTACACCTTC. The chain has TRBV6-7 and TRBJ1-2; D unresolved. TRBV6-7 falls under the ORF class, with uncertain function. The CDR3 is made up of 12 amino acids. V lost 11 bases, J lost 4 bases, and 14 bases lay in between.

This clonotype was counted at least ten times. The rearrangement links TRBV7-2 to TRBJ2-2, with 9 bases identical to TRBD2. Unmatched junction bases numbered 10, after V lost 1 base and J lost 4 bases. This CDR3 contains 18 residues. Germline CDR1 reads SGHTA; CDR2 reads FQGNSA. The CDR3 region is CASSLVAAGGQFTGELFF. The CDR3 coding sequence is TGTGCCAGCAGCTTAGTGGCGGCGGGGGGGCAGTTCACCGGGGAGCTGTTTTTT. Complete variable domain (other parts from reference TRBV7-2 and TRBJ2-2): GAGVSQSPSNKVTEKGKDVELRCDPISGHTALYWYRQSLGQGLEFLIYFQGNSAPDKSGLPSDRFSAERTGGSVSTLTIQRTQQEDSAVYLCASSLVAAGGQFTGELFFGEGSRLTVL.